This is a list of T cell receptor beta chains from one sample in a study of Ad26.COV2.S vaccination and SARS-CoV-2 variants. Only in-frame clones appear in the TCRdb table, and some are missing; sequencing was by immunoSEQ multiplex PCR. The sample contains about 680,000 clones, around 90% of which appear only once. The sample in question was peripheral blood, obtained in a trial of Ad26.COV2.S vaccine versus placebo. Receptors were obtained from a person between 18 and 65 years old who received the Ad26.COV2.S COVID-19 vaccine or a placebo. Both conserved end residues are part of each CDR3. D genes are given only for firm matches. Some rows have no size entry. The others give once, few or many, or a class for an expanded clone.

d_call,j_call,v_call,clone_size,cdr3_nt,cdr3_aa
-,TRBJ2-7,TRBV6-5,few,TGTGCCAGCAGTCCCGGAGGGACCTACGAGCAGTACTTC,CASSPGGTYEQYF
-,TRBJ2-3,TRBV29-1,-,TGCAGCGTTGAGCCACAAAGCACAGATACGCAGTATTTT,CSVEPQSTDTQYF
TRBD2,TRBJ2-4,TRBV10-1,-,TGCGCCAGCAGCAGAACTACTAGCGACATTCAGTACTTC,CASSRTTSDIQYF
TRBD1,TRBJ1-5,TRBV4-1,-,TGCGCCAGCAGCCAGCGGACAGGGGGCAATCAGCCCCAGCATTTT,CASSQRTGGNQPQHF
-,TRBJ2-1,TRBV2,few,TGTGCCAGCAGTGAAAACCGGGTCCCGGGGCAGTTCTTC,CASSENRVPGQFF
-,TRBJ1-6,TRBV5-6,-,TGTGCCAGCAGCTTGGCCGGCAGGGATAATTCACCCCTCCACTTT,CASSLAGRDNSPLHF
TRBD1,TRBJ1-5,TRBV6-5,-,TGTGCCAGCAGCCCAACCACAGGGGACAATCAGCCCCAGCATTTT,CASSPTTGDNQPQHF
-,TRBJ2-6,TRBV7-2,-,TGTGCCAGCAGCCCCCGAGGCGGGGCCAACGTCCTGACTTTC,CASSPRGGANVLTF
-,TRBJ2-3,TRBV6-5,-,TGTGCCAGCAGGGTCGGCCTCGGAACAGATACGCAGTATTTT,CASRVGLGTDTQYF
-,TRBJ1-2,TRBV6-1,-,TGTGCCAGCAGTGAAGCGTCTGAGAGGGGAGCGGTCTATGGCTACACCTTC,CASSEASERGAVYGYTF
TRBD2,TRBJ2-7,TRBV5-1,once,TGCGCCAGCAGCCTACAACCCACGAGCGGGGAGACGTACGAGCAGTACTTC,CASSLQPTSGETYEQYF
-,TRBJ1-2,TRBV30,-,TGTGCCTGGAGTAAGGGGATCCCCCTTAACTATGGCTACACCTTC,CAWSKGIPLNYGYTF
-,TRBJ2-7,TRBV6-5,-,TGTGCCAGCAGTTACTCGAATTCCTACGAGCAGTACTTC,CASSYSNSYEQYF
-,TRBJ1-1,TRBV28,-,TGTGCCAGCAGACACGACCGGGACGGAAAAGCTTTCTTT,CASRHDRDGKAFF
-,TRBJ1-3,TRBV7-2,-,TGTGCCAGCAGTCGCTACGGACTCCTCGAGGACACCATATATTTT,CASSRYGLLEDTIYF
TRBD1,TRBJ1-2,TRBV7-2,-,TGTGCCAGCAGCTTGGACAGGGCCTACTATGGCTACACCTTC,CASSLDRAYYGYTF
-,TRBJ2-3,TRBV3-1/TRBV3-2,-,TGTGCCAGCAGCCAAAGCACCTTTGCCGGGAATACGCAGTATTTT,CASSQSTFAGNTQYF
-,TRBJ1-2,TRBV27,-,TGTGCCAGCAGTTTGGGATATTCTAACTATGGCTACACCTTC,CASSLGYSNYGYTF
-,TRBJ1-5,TRBV5-6,-,TGTGCCAGCAGCTCAGCCGGGCCTAATCAGCCCCAGCATTTT,CASSSAGPNQPQHF
TRBD1,TRBJ2-3,TRBV29-1,-,TGCAGCGTTAGGGGACAGCGCACAGATACGCAGTATTTT,CSVRGQRTDTQYF
-,TRBJ2-2,TRBV11-3,-,TGTGCCAGCAGCCCGGGTTCAGGGGTTAACACCGGGGAGCTGTTTTTT,CASSPGSGVNTGELFF
TRBD1,TRBJ1-2,TRBV6-6,-,TGTGCCAGCAGTACAGAGGACAGGGGAGGCGATGGCTACACCTTC,CASSTEDRGGDGYTF
TRBD1,TRBJ1-1,TRBV20-1,-,TGCAGTGCCCTGACAGGGGGTGAAGCTTTCTTT,CSALTGGEAFF
-,TRBJ1-3,TRBV30,-,TGTGCCTGGAGTAGGTCGCGGACATACCTTACTTTGGGTGGAAACACCATATATTTT,CAWSRSRTYLTLGGNTIYF
-,TRBJ2-7,TRBV6-5,-,TGTGCCAGCAGTTACTCCCGGGCAGGCGGGGAGCAGTACTTC,CASSYSRAGGEQYF
-,TRBJ1-4,TRBV6-2/TRBV6-3,-,TGTGCCAGCAGCCCCGAGGGGTCAACTAATGAAAAACTGTTTTTT,CASSPEGSTNEKLFF
-,TRBJ1-1,TRBV2,-,TGTGCCAGCAGTGTACAGAGGATGAACACTGAAGCTTTCTTT,CASSVQRMNTEAFF
-,TRBJ1-3,TRBV5-1,-,TGCGCCAGCAGCTTGAGGGGGGACCTCTCTGGAAACACCATATATTTT,CASSLRGDLSGNTIYF
TRBD2,TRBJ2-3,TRBV14,-,TGTGCCAGCAGCCCCCGACTAGCGGTTACAGATACGCAGTATTTT,CASSPRLAVTDTQYF
-,TRBJ2-7,TRBV18,once,TGTGCCAGCTCACCGACCGACACCCACGAGCAGTACTTC,CASSPTDTHEQYF
TRBD1,TRBJ2-1,TRBV4-2,once,TGTGCCAGCAGCCAAGATATCGGGACAGACAATGAGCAGTTCTTC,CASSQDIGTDNEQFF
-,TRBJ1-4,TRBV18,-,TGTGCCAGCTCACCTACCCGGGAGGCGTGGGGAAAACTGTTTTTT,CASSPTREAWGKLFF
-,TRBJ1-1,TRBV15,-,TGTGCCACCAGCAGAGATACGGGAATGAACACTGAAGCTTTCTTT,CATSRDTGMNTEAFF
-,TRBJ1-5,TRBV19,-,TGTGCCAGTAACGGGACCTATAGCAATCAGCCCCAGCATTTT,CASNGTYSNQPQHF
TRBD1,TRBJ2-5,TRBV2,-,TGTGCCAGTGAGGACAGGGCTTACCAAGAGACCCAGTACTTC,CASEDRAYQETQYF
TRBD1,TRBJ1-6,TRBV5-1,-,TGCGCCAGCAGCATGGGACAGCCAAGGGATTCACCCCTCCACTTT,CASSMGQPRDSPLHF
-,TRBJ2-3,TRBV7-2,-,TGTGCCAGCAGCCCGTGGGCGGGGTCCACAGATACGCAGTATTTT,CASSPWAGSTDTQYF